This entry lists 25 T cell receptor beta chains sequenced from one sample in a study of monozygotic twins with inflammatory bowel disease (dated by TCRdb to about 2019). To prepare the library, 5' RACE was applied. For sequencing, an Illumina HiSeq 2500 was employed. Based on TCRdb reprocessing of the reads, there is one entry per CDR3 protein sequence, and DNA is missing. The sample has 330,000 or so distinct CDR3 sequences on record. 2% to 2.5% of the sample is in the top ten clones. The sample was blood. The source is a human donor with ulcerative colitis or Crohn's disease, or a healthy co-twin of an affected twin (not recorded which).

This CDR3 reads CASSITGGYNEQFF. The chain uses TRBV19 and TRBJ2-1; TCRdb selects TRBD1, and the lack of DNA leaves this call unchecked. The V gene's germline CDR1 is LNHDA and CDR2 SQIVND (reference sequence). The CDR3 extends over 14 amino acids.

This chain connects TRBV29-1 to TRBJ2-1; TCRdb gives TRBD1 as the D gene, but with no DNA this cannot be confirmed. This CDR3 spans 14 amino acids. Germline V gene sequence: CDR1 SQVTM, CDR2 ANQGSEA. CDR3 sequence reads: CSVGGGAPYNEQFF.

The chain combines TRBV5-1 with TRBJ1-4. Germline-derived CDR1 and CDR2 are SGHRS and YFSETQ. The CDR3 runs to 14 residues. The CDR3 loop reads CASSLPGANEKLFF.

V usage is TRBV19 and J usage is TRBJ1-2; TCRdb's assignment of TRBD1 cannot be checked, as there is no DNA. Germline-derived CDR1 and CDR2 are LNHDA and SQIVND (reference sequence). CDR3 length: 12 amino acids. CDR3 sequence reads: CASSIPGHGYTF. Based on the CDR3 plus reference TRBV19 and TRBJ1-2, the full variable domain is DGGITQSPKYLFRKEGQNVTLSCEQNLNHDAMYWYRQDPGQGLRLIYYSQIVNDFQKGDIAEGYSVSREKKESFPLTVTSAQKNPTAFYLCASSIPGHGYTFGSGTRLTVV.

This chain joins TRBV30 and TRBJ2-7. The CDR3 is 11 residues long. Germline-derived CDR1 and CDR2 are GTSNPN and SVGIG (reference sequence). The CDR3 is CAWSRGYEQYF.

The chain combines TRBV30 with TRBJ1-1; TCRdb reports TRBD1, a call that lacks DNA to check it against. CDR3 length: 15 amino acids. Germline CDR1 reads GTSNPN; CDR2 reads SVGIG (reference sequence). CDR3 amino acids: CAWSAGQGIGLEAFF.

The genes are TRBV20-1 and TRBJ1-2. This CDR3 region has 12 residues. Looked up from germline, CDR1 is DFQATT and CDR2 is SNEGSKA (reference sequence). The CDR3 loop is CSARDGPDGYTF.

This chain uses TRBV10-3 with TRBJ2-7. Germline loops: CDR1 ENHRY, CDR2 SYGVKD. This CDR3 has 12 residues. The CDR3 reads CAISRDPYEQYF.

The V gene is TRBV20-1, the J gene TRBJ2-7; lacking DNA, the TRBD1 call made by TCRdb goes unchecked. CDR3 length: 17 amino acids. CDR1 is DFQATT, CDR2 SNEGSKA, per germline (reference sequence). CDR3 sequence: CSARGPSATGDPYEQYF.

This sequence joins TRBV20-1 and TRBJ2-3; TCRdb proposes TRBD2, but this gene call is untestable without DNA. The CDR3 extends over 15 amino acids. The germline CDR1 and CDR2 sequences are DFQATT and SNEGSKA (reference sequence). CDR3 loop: CSARVVGGSTDTQYF.

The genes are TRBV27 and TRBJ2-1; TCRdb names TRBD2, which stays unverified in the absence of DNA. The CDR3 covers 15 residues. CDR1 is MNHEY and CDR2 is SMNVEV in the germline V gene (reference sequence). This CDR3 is CASSPLTSGSNEQFF.

CDR3 amino acids: CASSFSGGLADHSSYNEQFF. The rearrangement joins TRBV28 to TRBJ2-1; the D gene TCRdb calls, TRBD2, cannot be checked with no DNA. CDR3 size: 20 residues. The germline V gene has CDR1 MDHEN and CDR2 SYDVKM.

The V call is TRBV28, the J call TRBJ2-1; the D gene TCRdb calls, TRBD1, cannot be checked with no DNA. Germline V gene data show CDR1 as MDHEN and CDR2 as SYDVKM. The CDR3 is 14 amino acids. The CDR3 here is CASSFSGQFNEQFF.

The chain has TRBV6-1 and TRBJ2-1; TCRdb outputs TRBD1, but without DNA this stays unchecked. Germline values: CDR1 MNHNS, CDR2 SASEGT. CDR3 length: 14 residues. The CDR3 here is CASSISPGYNEQFF.

The CDR3 sequence: CASSVDVNTEAFF. The J gene is TRBJ1-1, the V gene TRBV9. There are 13 residues in the CDR3. CDR1 and CDR2 (germline): SGDLS, YYNGEE.

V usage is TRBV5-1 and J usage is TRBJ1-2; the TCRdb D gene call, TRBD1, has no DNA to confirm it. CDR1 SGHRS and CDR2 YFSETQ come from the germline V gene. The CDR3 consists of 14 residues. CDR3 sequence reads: CASSLKTGGGGYTF.

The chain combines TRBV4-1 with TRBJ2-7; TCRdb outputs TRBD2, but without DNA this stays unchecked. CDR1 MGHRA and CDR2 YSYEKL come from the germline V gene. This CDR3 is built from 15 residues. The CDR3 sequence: CASSQPSNLLYEQYF.

The CDR3 protein is CASSLAGDSSYNEQFF. The chain joins TRBV28 to TRBJ2-1; checking the TCRdb D call of TRBD1 is not possible without DNA. Germline assignment: CDR1 MDHEN and CDR2 SYDVKM. The CDR3 loop spans 16 amino acids.

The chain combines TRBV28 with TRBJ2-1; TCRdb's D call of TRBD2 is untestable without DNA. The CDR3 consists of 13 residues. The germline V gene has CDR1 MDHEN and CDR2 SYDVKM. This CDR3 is CASGSWGYNEQFF. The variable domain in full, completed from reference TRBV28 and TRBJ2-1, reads DVKVTQSSRYLVKRTGEKVFLECVQDMDHENMFWYRQDPGLGLRLIYFSYDVKMKEKGDIPEGYSVSREKKERFSLILESASTNQTSMYLCASGSWGYNEQFFGPGTRLTVL.

The CDR3 reads CASSQGRVLGF. The chain joins TRBV7-9 to TRBJ2-6. The CDR3 length is 11 residues. Germline loops: CDR1 SEHNR, CDR2 FQNEAQ (reference sequence). Full variable domain (outside the CDR3, taken from reference TRBV7-9 and TRBJ2-6): DTGVSQNPRHKITKRGQNVTFRCDPISEHNRLYWYRQTLGQGPEFLTYFQNEAQLEKSRLLSDRFSAERPKGSFSTLEIQRTEQGDSAMYLCASSQGRVLGFGAGSRLTVL.

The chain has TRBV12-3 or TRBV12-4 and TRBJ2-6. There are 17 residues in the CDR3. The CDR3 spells CASSSESFSSGANVLTF.

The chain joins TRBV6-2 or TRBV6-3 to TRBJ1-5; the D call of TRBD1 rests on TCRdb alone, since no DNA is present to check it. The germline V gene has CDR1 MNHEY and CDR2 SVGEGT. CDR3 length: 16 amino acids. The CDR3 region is CASSYLSPPGVQPQHF.

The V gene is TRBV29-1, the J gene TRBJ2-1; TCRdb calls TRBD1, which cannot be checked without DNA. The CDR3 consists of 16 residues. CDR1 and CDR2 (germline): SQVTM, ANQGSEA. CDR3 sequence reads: CSVGGHPGQGAREQFF.

The CDR3 is CASSFEMGEQFF. The chain combines TRBV5-4 with TRBJ2-1. CDR3 length equals 12 residues. Germline CDR1 and CDR2: SGHNT and YYREEE (reference sequence). Full variable domain (rest looked up from reference TRBV5-4 and TRBJ2-1): ETGVTQSPTHLIKTRGQQVTLRCSSQSGHNTVSWYQQALGQGPQFIFQYYREEENGRGNFPPRFSGLQFPNYSSELNVNALELDDSALYLCASSFEMGEQFFGPGTRLTVL.

This chain's CDR3 is CASSEPWGQGTGVNEKLFF. The chain carries TRBV6-1 and TRBJ1-4; TCRdb gives TRBD1 as the D gene, but with no DNA this cannot be confirmed. The CDR3 is made up of 19 amino acids. Germline assignment: CDR1 MNHNS and CDR2 SASEGT.